This passage covers 21 T cell receptor beta chains from one sample sequenced in a study of response to subunit inactivated influenza vaccine. TCRdb passed the RT-PCR reads through MiXCR, listing each CDR3 protein once. The sample shows roughly 160,000 distinct CDR3 sequences, approximately 11% of them seen only once. The input for sequencing was CD8+ T cells sorted from PBMCs, taken approximately 25 months after vaccination. The receptor set was obtained from a man aged 50 to 69 who received an inactivated influenza vaccine.

This clonotype was seen more than once but under ten times. This chain links TRBV11-2 with TRBJ2-3; 7 bases map to TRBD2. This CDR3 comprises 20 residues. CDR1 is SGHAT and CDR2 is FQNNGV in the germline V gene. The trim removed 2 bases at V and 0 bases at J, leaving 17 bases unmatched. CDR3 sequence (DNA): TGTGCCAGCAGCTTATTTCCAGGCCCGCCTAGCGGAACTAGCACAGATACGCAGTATTTT. It yields the protein CASSLFPGPPSGTSTDTQYF.

This clonotype was recorded a few times. The chain links TRBV20-1 to TRBJ2-1, with 10 bases identical to TRBD2. Looked up from germline, CDR1 is DFQATT and CDR2 is SNEGSKA (reference sequence). V shed 5 bases, J shed 0 bases, and the junction held 7 bases outside the gene matches. This CDR3 comprises 16 residues. The CDR3 bases are TGCAGTGCTCCTCTAGCGGGAGTGAGCTCCTACAATGAGCAGTTCTTC. This sequence encodes CSAPLAGVSSYNEQFF.

This clonotype occurred many times. Here the CDR3 reads CASSFGGVFQETQYF. As DNA, the CDR3 is TGTGCCAGCAGCTTTGGCGGGGTATTCCAAGAGACCCAGTACTTC. The V and J genes are TRBV7-6 and TRBJ2-5, with D tentatively TRBD2 (6 bases). Germline values: CDR1 SGHVS, CDR2 FNYEAQ. Between the trimmed V and J ends, which lost 3 bases and 1 base, there was a span of 12 bases. This CDR3 spans 15 amino acids.

This clonotype was seen ten or more times. This sequence joins TRBV7-2 and TRBJ2-5; weak D call: TRBD1 (6 bases). CDR3 size: 13 residues. The germline V gene has CDR1 SGHTA and CDR2 FQGNSA. Trimming cost V 6 bases and J 5 bases, with 13 bases left between them. Here the CDR3 DNA reads TGTGCCAGCAGACCAACAGGGATTGAGACCCAGTACTTC. Protein sequence: CASRPTGIETQYF.

This clonotype was seen repeatedly, ten times or more. The V and J genes are TRBV6-1 and TRBJ2-2; 7 bases map to TRBD1. The CDR3 contains 14 residues. Germline CDR1 MNHNS, CDR2 SASEGT. Germline trimming cut 4 bases from V and 10 bases from J; bases unmatched to any gene: 9. This chain's CDR3 is CASSAYRGMEELFF. DNA for the CDR3: TGTGCCAGCAGTGCTTACAGGGGAATGGAGGAGCTGTTTTTT.

This chain links TRBV7-8 with TRBJ1-5, with D uncertain. Trimming cost V 1 base and J 6 bases, with 7 bases left between them. Germline V gives CDR1 SGHVS, CDR2 FQNEAQ. This CDR3 has 13 residues. CDR3: CASSLGPGQPQHF. The CDR3 DNA sequence: TGTGCCAGCAGCTTAGGGCCGGGTCAGCCCCAGCATTTT.

The sample holds a few counts of this clonotype. This rearrangement joins TRBV6-5 to TRBJ1-6; 8 bases line up with TRBD1. Germline V gene sequence: CDR1 MNHEY, CDR2 SVGAGI. This CDR3 is 15 amino acids long. V was clipped by 2 bases and J by 10 bases; unmatched bases: 7. Written as DNA, the CDR3 is TGTGCCAGCAGTTACACCGGACAGGGCGGGTCACCCCTCCACTTT. Its translation: CASSYTGQGGSPLHF.

V and J are TRBV27 and TRBJ2-2, with D possibly called TRBD1 or TRBD2 (6 bases each). The germline gives CDR1 MNHEY, CDR2 SMNVEV (reference sequence). CDR3 length: 14 residues. Deletions cut 7 bases from V and 6 bases from J, with 15 bases between. CDR3 in amino acids: CASNVVGGPGELFF. The CDR3 DNA is TGTGCCAGCAATGTCGTCGGGGGCCCCGGGGAGCTGTTTTTT.

This CDR3 is CASRHLGQAQPQHF. The CDR3 DNA is TGTGCCAGCAGACACCTGGGACAGGCACAGCCCCAGCATTTT. This chain joins TRBV28 and TRBJ1-5, with TRBD1 identical over 8 bases. CDR3 length equals 14 residues. V lost 6 bases, J lost 7 bases, and 8 bases stayed unmatched. Germline CDR1 is MDHEN and CDR2 is SYDVKM.

A few counts support this clonotype. The V gene is TRBV9, the J gene TRBJ1-5; TRBD1 is a possible D gene (5 bases). Trimming took 0 bases from V and 7 from J, leaving 11 bases between them. Germline values: CDR1 SGDLS, CDR2 YYNGEE. The CDR3 is 14 amino acids. CDR3 sequence reads: CASSVGPGGQPQHF. The CDR3 DNA follows: TGTGCCAGCAGCGTAGGTCCCGGGGGACAGCCCCAGCATTTT.

This chain uses TRBV2 with TRBJ2-3, with 9 bases identical to TRBD2. CDR1 SNHLY and CDR2 FYNNEI come from the germline V gene. The trim removed 7 bases at V and 1 base at J, leaving 9 bases unmatched. The CDR3 sequence is 16 residues long. CDR3 amino acids: CASTLSERGGTDTQYF. The CDR3 bases are TGTGCCAGCACCCTGAGCGAGCGGGGGGGCACAGATACGCAGTATTTT.

This clonotype showed up just a few times. This chain uses TRBV4-1 with TRBJ1-3, with no clear D. Trimming shortened V by 0 bases and J by 0 bases, and 15 bases separated the two germline ends. The CDR3 runs 18 residues. CDR1 MGHRA and CDR2 YSYEKL come from the germline V gene. CDR3 protein: CASSQENNQANSGNTIYF. CDR3 sequence (DNA): TGCGCCAGCAGCCAAGAAAATAACCAGGCCAACTCTGGAAACACCATATATTTT.

In its sample, this clonotype was seen many times. The chain couples TRBV11-2 to TRBJ2-5; no clear D gene. The CDR3 covers 18 residues. The germline V and J ends were trimmed by 2 bases and 0 bases, with 19 bases remaining between them. From germline, CDR1 is SGHAT and CDR2 FQNNGV. In nucleotides, the CDR3 is TGTGCCAGCAGCTTATGGGGAAGTGGCAGCACCGACCAAGAGACCCAGTACTTC. Its protein product is CASSLWGSGSTDQETQYF.

This rearrangement joins TRBV7-6 to TRBJ2-6, with a weak D call TRBD2 (6 bases). The CDR3 covers 17 residues. The V gene lost 2 bases and the J gene lost 4 bases, with 15 bases spanning the gap. Germline V gene data show CDR1 as SGHVS and CDR2 as FNYEAQ. The CDR3 DNA follows: TGTGCCAGCAGCTTACCCTCGGACGGGAGAGGGGCCAACGTCCTGACTTTC. The encoded protein is CASSLPSDGRGANVLTF.

In its sample, this clonotype was seen many times. This chain uses TRBV4-1 with TRBJ2-1; 11 nucleotides match TRBD2. With V trimmed by 4 bases and J by 7 bases, 9 bases remained unmatched. Germline CDR1 is MGHRA and CDR2 is YSYEKL. The CDR3 extends over 16 amino acids. The CDR3 reads CASSLLSGGAGNEQFF. DNA for the CDR3: TGCGCCAGCAGCCTCCTTAGCGGGGGGGCGGGTAATGAGCAGTTCTTC.

The chain carries TRBV4-3 and TRBJ2-7; D gene uncertain. The V and J ends lost 0 bases and 6 bases respectively, with 9 bases between them. CDR3 size: 13 residues. Germline V gene sequence: CDR1 LGHNA, CDR2 YSLEER. DNA for the CDR3: TGCGCCAGCAGCCAAGAGAGGATAGGCGAGCAGTACTTC. This gives the protein CASSQERIGEQYF.

This rearrangement joins TRBV4-1 to TRBJ1-2; TRBD1 is a possible D gene (6 bases). This CDR3 has 15 amino acids. Germline V gene sequence: CDR1 MGHRA, CDR2 YSYEKL. V was pared by 4 bases and J by 8 bases, with 20 bases between. The CDR3 region is CASSPTDGGARGYTF. DNA of the CDR3: TGCGCCAGCAGCCCCACCGATGGGGGGGCGCGGGGCTACACCTTC.

This clonotype was picked up a small number of times. The rearrangement uses TRBV9 and TRBJ2-1; maybe TRBD2 (6 bases). V was clipped by 4 bases and J by 7 bases, with 9 bases between them. CDR1 SGDLS and CDR2 YYNGEE come from the germline V gene. The CDR3 totals 12 residues. CDR3 region: CASSKSGNEQFF. The CDR3 bases are TGTGCCAGCAGCAAGAGCGGGAATGAGCAGTTCTTC.

This clonotype appeared a few times. This chain connects TRBV3-1 to TRBJ2-5, with a weak D call TRBD1 (6 bases). From germline, CDR1 is LGHDT and CDR2 YNNKEL (reference sequence). Deletions cut 4 bases from V and 4 bases from J, with 16 bases between. The CDR3 is 15 residues long. CDR3 loop: CASSPTQPGAETQYF. Written as DNA, the CDR3 is TGTGCCAGCAGCCCTACTCAGCCAGGGGCAGAGACCCAGTACTTC.

J is TRBJ2-1 and V is TRBV10-1, with D possibly matching TRBD2 (5 bases). V lost 0 bases to trimming and J lost 2 bases, with 11 bases between them. CDR3 length: 16 amino acids. Germline CDR1 and CDR2: WNHNN and SYGVQD (reference sequence). CDR3 nucleotides: TGCGCCAGCAGTGAGTCTAGGACTCTGCCCTACAATGAGCAGTTCTTC. Translation: CASSESRTLPYNEQFF.

The chain uses TRBV4-3 and TRBJ2-2; 7 bases agree with TRBD2. The CDR3 is 16 residues long. The germline gives CDR1 LGHNA, CDR2 YSLEER. Unmatched junction bases numbered 6, after V lost 0 bases and J lost 5 bases. CDR3 sequence (DNA): TGCGCCAGCAGCCAAGATGGCGGGAGCAGAACCGGGGAGCTGTTTTTT. Amino acid sequence: CASSQDGGSRTGELFF.